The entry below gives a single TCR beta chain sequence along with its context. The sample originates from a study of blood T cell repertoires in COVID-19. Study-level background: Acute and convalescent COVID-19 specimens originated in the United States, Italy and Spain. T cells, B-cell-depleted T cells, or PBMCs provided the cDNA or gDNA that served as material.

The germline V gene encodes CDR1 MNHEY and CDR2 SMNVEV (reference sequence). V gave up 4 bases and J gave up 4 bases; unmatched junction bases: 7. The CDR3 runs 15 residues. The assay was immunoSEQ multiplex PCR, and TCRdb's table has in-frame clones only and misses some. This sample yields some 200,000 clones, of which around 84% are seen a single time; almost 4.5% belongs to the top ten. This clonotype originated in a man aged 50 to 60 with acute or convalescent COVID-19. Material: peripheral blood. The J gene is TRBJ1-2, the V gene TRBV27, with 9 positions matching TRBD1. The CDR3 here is CASSSQGADFYGYTF. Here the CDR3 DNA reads TGTGCCAGCAGTTCACAGGGGGCGGATTTCTATGGCTACACCTTC.